The 11 T cell receptor beta chains given below trace back to one sample, sequenced in a study of blood T cell repertoires in COVID-19. Sequencing was performed with immunoSEQ multiplex PCR; in TCRdb, only in-frame clones are kept and a portion is missing. This table has around 280,000 clones, roughly 85% appearing once. Sequencing was done on a sample of PBMCs or T cells enriched from blood (not recorded which). Source of these receptors: a woman aged 40-49 years who had recovered from COVID-19.

This chain uses TRBV28 with TRBJ2-5; D possibly corresponds to TRBD2 (6 bases). The CDR3 contains 14 residues. Trimming shortened V by 1 base and J by 3 bases, and 9 bases separated the two germline ends. The germline CDR1 and CDR2 sequences are MDHEN and SYDVKM. CDR3 sequence: CASSLSGREETQYF. The CDR3 region has the DNA TGTGCCAGCAGTTTATCCGGGAGAGAAGAGACCCAGTACTTC.

In its sample, this clone was seen a few times. The CDR3 region has the DNA TGTGCCAGCAGTGAAGCGCGGCGGTATGGCTACACCTTC. It codes for CASSEARRYGYTF. V usage is TRBV6-1 and J usage is TRBJ1-2, with D unclear. V lost 0 bases and J 5 bases, leaving 7 bases between the germline ends. The CDR3 is 13 residues long. Germline loops: CDR1 MNHNS, CDR2 SASEGT.

This chain uses TRBV9 with TRBJ2-5; D ambiguous. The CDR3 length is 14 residues. Trimming shortened V by 0 bases and J by 1 base, and 7 bases separated the two germline ends. Germline V lookup: CDR1 SGDLS, CDR2 YYNGEE. The CDR3 region has the DNA TGTGCCAGCAGCGTAGGTAGCCTCCAAGAGACCCAGTACTTC. Protein: CASSVGSLQETQYF. Full variable domain (outside the CDR3, taken from reference TRBV9 and TRBJ2-5): DSGVTQTPKHLITATGQRVTLRCSPRSGDLSVYWYQQSLDQGLQFLIQYYNGEERAKGNILERFSAQQFPDLHSELNLSSLELGDSALYFCASSVGSLQETQYFGPGTRLLVL.

On this clone itself: Being one base from a much bigger clone, this may be a read error. The rearrangement joins TRBV11-2 to TRBJ2-3; 14 positions agree with TRBD2. The CDR3 loop spans 16 amino acids. Trimming took 5 bases from V and 3 from J; bases not matched to a gene: 4. Germline V gene sequence: CDR1 SGHAT, CDR2 FQNNGV. In DNA form, the CDR3 reads TGTGCCAGCAGCCAGACTAGCGGGAGGGGTACAGATACGCAGTATTTT. This translates into CASSQTSGRGTDTQYF.

The chain has TRBV9 and TRBJ2-2, with 9 bases matching TRBD2. This CDR3 has 18 amino acids. CDR1 SGDLS and CDR2 YYNGEE come from the germline V gene. With V trimmed by 0 bases and J by 7 bases, 13 bases remained unmatched. The CDR3 loop is CASSVGAGLAGVLGELFF. For the CDR3, the DNA is TGTGCCAGCAGCGTAGGGGCGGGTTTAGCGGGAGTGCTCGGGGAGCTGTTTTTT.

The rearrangement links TRBV7-8 to TRBJ1-1; no clear D gene. CDR1 and CDR2 (germline): SGHVS, FQNEAQ. The CDR3 contains 15 residues. V was clipped by 5 bases and J by 0 bases, with 13 bases between them. CDR3 DNA: TGTGCCAGCAGCCTTCGGACTGGAATGAACACTGAAGCTTTCTTT. Translating it yields CASSLRTGMNTEAFF.

The chain uses TRBV5-1 and TRBJ1-6; 9 bases align to TRBD1. The CDR3 has 14 residues. Looked up from germline, CDR1 is SGHRS and CDR2 is YFSETQ. After removal of 6 bases from V and 7 bases from J, the junction contained 5 bases not matched to a gene. In nucleotides, the CDR3 is TGCGCCAGCAAGATGGGACAGGGAAATTCACCCCTCCACTTT. It specifies CASKMGQGNSPLHF.

With respect to this clone: This may arise from a read error, as a much more abundant clone is one base away. This same CDR3 is encoded by further DNA sequences in the sample. The chain combines TRBV7-3 with TRBJ1-1; D perhaps matches TRBD1 (5 bases). In germline, CDR1 is SGHTA, CDR2 FQGTGA. Trimming took 2 bases from V and 2 from J, leaving 6 bases between them. The CDR3 spans 13 residues. The CDR3 protein is CASSLQGNTEAFF. CDR3 nucleotide sequence: TGTGCCAGCAGCTTACAGGGAAACACTGAAGCTTTCTTT.

This CDR3 is CASTGRRASYNEQFF. For the CDR3, the DNA is TGTGCCAGCACCGGCCGGAGAGCGTCCTACAATGAGCAGTTCTTC. J is TRBJ2-1 and V is TRBV7-2; D gene uncertain. Germline assignment: CDR1 SGHTA and CDR2 FQGNSA. Trimming stripped 7 bases from V and 1 base from J, with 14 bases between. The CDR3 has 15 residues.

The V and J genes are TRBV18 and TRBJ2-7; 8 bases agree with TRBD1. The CDR3 runs 14 residues. Germline CDR1 reads KGHSH; CDR2 reads LQKENI. The trim removed 4 bases at V and 4 bases at J, leaving 6 bases unmatched. The CDR3: CASSLGQGLYEQYF. The DNA for the CDR3 is TGTGCCAGCTCACTAGGACAGGGTTTATACGAGCAGTACTTC.

V is TRBV6-2 or TRBV6-3 and J is TRBJ2-5, with D possibly matching TRBD2 (6 bases). The V end was cut by 3 bases, the J end by 5 bases, with 7 bases between. This CDR3 has 12 amino acids. Per germline, CDR1 MNHEY and CDR2 SVGEGT. The CDR3 DNA reads as TGTGCCAGCAGTTATCTAGCGGAGACCCAGTACTTC. Protein: CASSYLAETQYF.